This TCR beta chain was captured in a study of cytomegalovirus exposure and HLA in healthy donors. This PCR relied on a set of 60 Vbeta primers and 13 Jbeta primers. Generated by immunoSEQ multiplex PCR, the TCRdb table keeps only in-frame clones and is missing some. The data show under 200,000 clones, roughly 80% seen once. This TCR came from a human donor in good health. The sequencing input was PBMCs.

CDR3 region: CASSDWTAETQYF. CDR3 nucleotide sequence: TGTGCCAGCAGTGACTGGACTGCCGAGACCCAGTACTTC. This sequence joins TRBV2 and TRBJ2-5; weak D call: TRBD2 (5 bases). This CDR3 has 13 amino acids. In germline, CDR1 is SNHLY, CDR2 FYNNEI. V lost 3 bases to trimming and J lost 5 bases, with 10 bases between them.